Listed below are T cell receptor beta chains from one sample, sequenced in a study of blood T cell repertoires in COVID-19. Method: immunoSEQ multiplex PCR; TCRdb's copy keeps in-frame clones and lacks some. There are fewer than 250,000 clones in the sample; more than 75% occur only once, and 3% to 3.5% lies in the top ten. Sequencing was carried out using peripheral blood. The receptor source for this set is a man in his 60s with acute or convalescent COVID-19. The CDR3 runs from the conserved cysteine through the conserved F or W. The D gene is left open where the match is weak. Clone sizes are given selectively: once, few, many, or a class where the clone is expanded.

>TRBV27|.|TRBJ1-2|.
TGTGCCAGCAGTCCTTGGGGGGGTGGCTACACCTTC
CASSPWGGGYTF
>TRBV5-1|.|TRBJ2-7|.
TGCGCCAGCAGTGGGGGGTTTCAGACTCGCGAGCAGTACTTC
CASSGGFQTREQYF
>TRBV30|.|TRBJ2-7|.
TGTGCCTGGAGCTCGGGAGTTCCCTACGAGCAGTACTTC
CAWSSGVPYEQYF
>TRBV11-3|.|TRBJ2-6|TRBD1
TGTGCCAGCAGCTTGGGAGGGACAGGGGGGGTCAACGTCCTGACTTTC
CASSLGGTGGVNVLTF
>TRBV7-3|.|TRBJ2-3|.
TGTGCCAGCAGCTTAACGCGGACACGAGATACGCAGTATTTT
CASSLTRTRDTQYF
>TRBV9|.|TRBJ2-5|.
TGTGCCAGCAGCGTAGCGGACTCTGAGATAGAGACCCAGTACTTC
CASSVADSEIETQYF
>TRBV6-6|.|TRBJ2-3|.
TGTGCCAGCACCCCACAGATTAGCACAGATACGCAGTATTTT
CASTPQISTDTQYF
>TRBV9|.|TRBJ1-3|.
TGTGCCAGCAGCGTAGCCCCTACAGGGTCGTCTGGAAACACCATATATTTT
CASSVAPTGSSGNTIYF
>TRBV9|.|TRBJ1-1|.
TGTGCCAGCAGCTACGGGACGGGAGGGCGAGCTTTCTTT
CASSYGTGGRAFF
>TRBV5-8|.|TRBJ1-1|TRBD1
TGTGCCAGCAGATTACAGGGGGCACTGAACACTGAAGCTTTCTTT
CASRLQGALNTEAFF
>TRBV7-9|.|TRBJ2-7|TRBD1
TGTGCCAGCAGCCTCGGACAGGTGAGCTCCTACGAGCAGTACTTC
CASSLGQVSSYEQYF
>TRBV7-3|.|TRBJ1-1|.
TGTGCCAGCAGCTCAACCTCCTACACTGAAGCTTTCTTT
CASSSTSYTEAFF
>TRBV7-9|.|TRBJ2-1|.
TGTGCCAGCAGCACCCCCCCGGCGGCGAGCTCCTACAATGAGCAGTTCTTC
CASSTPPAASSYNEQFF
>TRBV2|.|TRBJ1-1|.
TGTGCCAGCAGTGCCCAGGGTAGCACTGAAGCTTTCTTT
CASSAQGSTEAFF
>TRBV4-1|.|TRBJ2-7|TRBD1
TGCGCCAGCAGCCAAGAGGACCGGGACAGGGGGTTCTACGAGCAGTACTTC
CASSQEDRDRGFYEQYF
>TRBV7-9|.|TRBJ1-4|.
TGTGCCAGCACCGAATCGTCCGGGGATTATAATGAAAAACTGTTTTTT
CASTESSGDYNEKLFF
>TRBV7-8|few|TRBJ1-2|TRBD1
TGTGCCACCAAAAATAAGACAGGGGCGGTCTATGGCTACACCTTC
CATKNKTGAVYGYTF
>TRBV7-2|.|TRBJ1-5|.
TGTGCCAGCAGCCCAGACAGGCCCAATCAGCCCCAGCATTTT
CASSPDRPNQPQHF
>TRBV11-2|.|TRBJ2-5|.
TGTGCCAGCAGGGCGGACACTCTTCGGGTAGAGACCCAGTACTTC
CASRADTLRVETQYF
>TRBV4-1|.|TRBJ1-4|TRBD1
TGCGCCAGCAGCCAAGGACAGGGGGTAATCACTAATGAAAAACTGTTTTTT
CASSQGQGVITNEKLFF
>TRBV6-5|once|TRBJ1-2|.
TGTGCCAGCAGTACCTCTTTAGAGACTAACTATGGCTACACCTTC
CASSTSLETNYGYTF
>TRBV29-1|.|TRBJ2-1|TRBD2
TGCAGCGGTTTAGCGGGGGCTTCCTACAATGAGCAGTTCTTC
CSGLAGASYNEQFF
>TRBV7-8|.|TRBJ2-7|.
TGTGCCAGCAGCTTCAGGGGAGACGAGCAGTACTTC
CASSFRGDEQYF
>TRBV7-2|.|TRBJ2-3|.
TGTGCCAGCAGCTTAGGTCGTAGGCAGGGGCTAGATACGCAGTATTTT
CASSLGRRQGLDTQYF
>TRBV4-2|.|TRBJ1-1|TRBD1
TGTGCCAGCAGCCACCCACGGACAGGGGTTGAAGCTTTCTTT
CASSHPRTGVEAFF
>TRBV27|.|TRBJ1-1|TRBD1
TGTGCCAGCAGTTTATCCCCGCGAACAGGGGCTGAAGCTTTCTTT
CASSLSPRTGAEAFF
>TRBV19|.|TRBJ2-1|TRBD2
TGTGCCAGTAGTATAGGTGGGACTAGTATTGAGCAGTTCTTC
CASSIGGTSIEQFF
>TRBV2|.|TRBJ2-1|TRBD1
TGTGCCAGCAGGCACTCCGGGACAGGGCTCGGGAACAATGAGCAGTTCTTC
CASRHSGTGLGNNEQFF
>TRBV7-9|.|TRBJ1-4|TRBD1
TGTGCCAGCAGCCATTGGACAGGGGGGACCAATGAAAAACTGTTTTTT
CASSHWTGGTNEKLFF
>TRBV6-5|.|TRBJ1-6|.
TGTGCCAGCAGCGGAAGAGGACAGCTTAATTCACCCCTCCACTTT
CASSGRGQLNSPLHF
>TRBV10-1|.|TRBJ2-2|TRBD1
TGCGCCAGCAGTGAGTCGAACAGGGGGCGTACCGGGGAGCTGTTTTTT
CASSESNRGRTGELFF
>TRBV18|.|TRBJ2-1|.
TGTGCCAGCTCACCGACTAGAAGTCATGAGCAGTTCTTC
CASSPTRSHEQFF
>TRBV6-5|.|TRBJ1-6|.
TGTGCCAGCTACGACTCGGGAAGGAATTCACCCCTCCACTTT
CASYDSGRNSPLHF
>TRBV25-1|.|TRBJ2-5|.
TGTGCCAGCAGTGAAAACCCTCCGGGCAGGGGGGTCCAAGAGACCCAGTACTTC
CASSENPPGRGVQETQYF
>TRBV20-1|.|TRBJ2-7|TRBD2
TGCAGTGCTAGTCTTCTACTAGCGGGGGCCCCCTACGAGCAGTACTTC
CSASLLLAGAPYEQYF
>TRBV7-3|.|TRBJ1-6|TRBD1
TGTGCCAGCAGCGCCCAGGGGGTTATTGGTTCACCCCTCCACTTT
CASSAQGVIGSPLHF
>TRBV29-1|.|TRBJ1-2|TRBD1
TGCAGCGTTGAAGATCCGGGACAGATCTATGGCTACACCTTC
CSVEDPGQIYGYTF
>TRBV7-2|.|TRBJ2-6|.
TGTGCCAGCAGCTCCGGGGAGGGCAGGGGAAGCTCTGGGGCCAACGTCCTGACTTTC
CASSSGEGRGSSGANVLTF
>TRBV9|.|TRBJ1-3|TRBD1
TGTGCCAGCAGCGCCGCCGGGACAGGGGGAAACACCATATATTTT
CASSAAGTGGNTIYF
>TRBV7-2|.|TRBJ1-1|TRBD1
TGTGCCAGCCTAACGGGGACAGGGACTGAAGCTTTCTTT
CASLTGTGTEAFF
>TRBV29-1|.|TRBJ2-3|.
TGCAGCGTTGACGCGGGGGCTAGCACAGATACGCAGTATTTT
CSVDAGASTDTQYF
>TRBV5-1|.|TRBJ2-2|.
TGCGCCAGCAGCTTGGGAGGGGGCACCGGGGAGCTGTTTTTT
CASSLGGGTGELFF
>TRBV6-5|once|TRBJ1-3|.
TGTGCCATGTCCCAGGGGTTCTTCTCTGGAAACACCATATATTTT
CAMSQGFFSGNTIYF
>TRBV5-4|.|TRBJ1-2|.
TGTGCCAGCAGCTTGGACGGGGAGGGCTACACCTTC
CASSLDGEGYTF